Listed below are T cell receptor beta chains from one sample, sequenced in a study of T-cell memory formation after mild COVID-19. Each CDR3 protein is one row after TCRdb ran MiXCR on the 5' RACE reads. The repertoire consists of approximately 490,000 distinct CDR3 sequences, with roughly 22% occurring once and the leading ten covering around 12%. Sequenced sample: PBMCs or a T cell subset sorted from them (not recorded which). These receptors came from an adult woman who had mild COVID-19 (a few samples of this study predate the infection). Cell type and time point are not known. CDR3s include the opening cysteine and the closing phenylalanine or tryptophan. D genes are given only for firm matches. A row's size may be missing; if present it is once, few, many or a size class.

size: few
V: TRBV12-3/TRBV12-4
D: .
J: TRBJ2-1
DNA: TGTGCCAGCAGCCCCCCAGTCTATGAGCAGTTCTTC
CDR3: CASSPPVYEQFF

size: .
V: TRBV7-6
D: TRBD2
J: TRBJ2-1
DNA: TGTGCCAGCAGCTTAGTAGCGGGAGGGGATAACAATGAGCAGTTCTTC
CDR3: CASSLVAGGDNNEQFF

size: few
V: TRBV7-8
D: TRBD1
J: TRBJ1-3
DNA: TGTGCCAGCAGCAGCACAGGGGGCGCGGACACCATATATTTT
CDR3: CASSSTGGADTIYF

size: few
V: TRBV3-1
D: .
J: TRBJ1-5
DNA: TGTGCCAGCAGCCAAGGGGTAAACACCAATCAGCCCCAGCATTTT
CDR3: CASSQGVNTNQPQHF

size: .
V: TRBV10-2
D: .
J: TRBJ2-5
DNA: TGCGCCAGCAGTGAGCGGCTGCCTCAAGAGACCCAGTACTTC
CDR3: CASSERLPQETQYF

size: few
V: TRBV7-3
D: .
J: TRBJ2-1
DNA: TGTGCCAGCAGCTTAACGGGGCAGGGTACGGGTGAGCAGTTCTTC
CDR3: CASSLTGQGTGEQFF

size: .
V: TRBV13
D: TRBD1
J: TRBJ1-2
DNA: TGTGCCAGCAGCTTAGGCCTTACAGGGGCTTCCCGTGGCTACACCTTC
CDR3: CASSLGLTGASRGYTF

size: .
V: TRBV30
D: TRBD2
J: TRBJ2-3
DNA: TGTGCCTGGTTAGCGGGGGTGGGGTCAGATACGCAGTATTTT
CDR3: CAWLAGVGSDTQYF

size: .
V: TRBV12-3/TRBV12-4
D: .
J: TRBJ2-4
DNA: TGTGCCAGCAGTTTAATTAGTATAGCCAAAAACATTCAGTACTTC
CDR3: CASSLISIAKNIQYF

size: few
V: TRBV6-2/TRBV6-3
D: .
J: TRBJ2-5
DNA: TGTGCCAGCATTGCGGGAGAGACCCAGTACTTC
CDR3: CASIAGETQYF